This record looks at one T cell receptor (beta chain) sequence and its context. The antigen is undetermined. The sample is drawn from a study of OX40 agonist ivuxolimab in advanced cancers. Study background: An agonistic anti-OX40 (CD134) antibody, ivuxolimab, was used to treat the patients. Patients in the trial were receiving intravenous ivuxolimab every 2 weeks, at doses of 0.01 to 10 mg/kg. Prior therapy, whether anti-PD-1, anti-PD-L1 or anti-CTLA-4, was allowed, and roughly 40% had some.

The table came from immunoSEQ multiplex PCR; TCRdb's copy has only in-frame clones and leaves some out. Of roughly 70,000 clones detected, 75% to 90% appear once; the ten largest clones hold over 4%. Whole-study results and caveats: Among the lowest levels of clonal expansion were found in partial responders at 0.1-3.0 mg/kg.

Germline loops: CDR1 KGHSH, CDR2 LQKENI. CDR3 size: 15 residues. J was trimmed by 3 bases and V by 1 base; bases with no gene match: 3. The chain joins TRBV18 to TRBJ1-5, with 7 bases matching TRBD1. The TCR sequence derives from an adult with an advanced solid tumor such as melanoma, head and neck, liver or kidney cancer. The sample in question was CD4+ or CD8+ T cells sorted from blood, obtained in a trial of the OX40 agonist ivuxolimab. CDR3 loop: CASSPQGTDNQPQHF. The CDR3 bases are TGTGCCAGCTCACCACAAGGGACAGACAATCAGCCCCAGCATTTT.